This T cell receptor (beta chain) was recovered during a study of T cells in Graves' hyperthyroidism and ophthalmopathy. RNA transcripts were the template for amplifying TCR beta CDR3 regions. Initially, a first-round RT-PCR of the TCR CDR3 employed the HTBI primer set. MiXCR was run by TCRdb on the multiplex PCR reads, yielding one entry per CDR3 protein. The repertoire includes 45,000 or so distinct CDR3 sequences, around 45% of them detected once, and over 30% sits in the top ten. Germline V lookup: CDR1 MDHEN, CDR2 SYDVKM. The CDR3 sequence is 14 residues long. Trimming took 4 bases from V and 1 from J, leaving 10 bases between them.

The J gene is TRBJ1-1, the V gene TRBV28; unclear D gene. The source is a woman between 50 and 59 years old with Graves' hyperthyroidism. The specimen sequenced was peripheral blood or thyroid tissue (not recorded which). The CDR3 reads CASSSARWNTEAFF. CDR3 DNA sequence: TGTGCCAGCAGTTCCGCACGCTGGAACACTGAAGCTTTCTTT.